This TCR beta chain derives from a study of a mutant IDH1 vaccine in newly diagnosed glioma. In the case of this clone: Its antigen is unknown.

The CDR3 length is 17 residues. Between the trimmed V and J ends, which lost 0 bases and 0 bases, there was a span of 13 bases. Germline values: CDR1 SGHRS, CDR2 YFSETQ. Clones were sequenced by immunoSEQ multiplex PCR, and TCRdb holds only the in-frame ones, with some missing. The sample has 84,000 or so clones, 81% seen once. Regarding time point: week 47, end of study. The investigators gave 300 ug of mutant IDH1 20-mer peptide in each vaccine dose, together with topical imiquimod. Donors had new WHO grade 3 or 4 IDH1-mutant, ATRX-lost astrocytomas. The rearrangement uses TRBV5-1 and TRBJ2-1; D unresolved. Sequences were derived from PBMCs, sampled from a glioma patient whose treatment included an IDH1 peptide vaccine. The sequence came from a man in his forties with glioma. The CDR3: CASSLGGSWSSYNEQFF. Written as DNA, the CDR3 is TGCGCCAGCAGCTTGGGTGGTAGCTGGAGCTCCTACAATGAGCAGTTCTTC.